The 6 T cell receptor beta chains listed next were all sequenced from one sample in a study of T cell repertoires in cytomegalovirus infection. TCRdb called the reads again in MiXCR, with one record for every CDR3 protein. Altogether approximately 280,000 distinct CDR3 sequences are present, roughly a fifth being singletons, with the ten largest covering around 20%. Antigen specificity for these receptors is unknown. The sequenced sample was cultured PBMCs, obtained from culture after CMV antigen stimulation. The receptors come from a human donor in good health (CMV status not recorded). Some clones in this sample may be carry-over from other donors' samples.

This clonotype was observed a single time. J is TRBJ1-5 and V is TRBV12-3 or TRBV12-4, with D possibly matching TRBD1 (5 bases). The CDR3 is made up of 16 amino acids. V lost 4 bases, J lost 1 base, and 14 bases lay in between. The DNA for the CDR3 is TGTGCCAGCAGTTCCCACCGGGACCCCAGCAATCAGCCCCAGCATTTT. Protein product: CASSSHRDPSNQPQHF.

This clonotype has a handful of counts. The chain's CDR3 is CASSLVVVANTGELFF. The DNA of the CDR3 is TGTGCCAGCAGCTTAGTTGTAGTAGCGAACACCGGGGAGCTGTTTTTT. V usage is TRBV7-2 and J usage is TRBJ2-2, with no clear D. V was pared by 1 base and J by 0 bases, with 9 bases between. Germline assignment: CDR1 SGHTA and CDR2 FQGNSA. The CDR3 covers 16 residues. Combining the CDR3 with reference TRBV7-2 and TRBJ2-2 gives the whole variable domain GAGVSQSPSNKVTEKGKDVELRCDPISGHTALYWYRQSLGQGLEFLIYFQGNSAPDKSGLPSDRFSAERTGGSVSTLTIQRTQQEDSAVYLCASSLVVVANTGELFFGEGSRLTVL.

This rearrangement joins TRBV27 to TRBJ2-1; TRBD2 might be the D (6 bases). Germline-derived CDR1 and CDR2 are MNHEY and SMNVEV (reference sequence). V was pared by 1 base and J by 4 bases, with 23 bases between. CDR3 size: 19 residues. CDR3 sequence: CASSLLGDSITPSYNEQFF. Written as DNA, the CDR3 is TGTGCCAGCAGTTTATTAGGGGACTCGATCACCCCCTCATACAATGAGCAGTTCTTC.

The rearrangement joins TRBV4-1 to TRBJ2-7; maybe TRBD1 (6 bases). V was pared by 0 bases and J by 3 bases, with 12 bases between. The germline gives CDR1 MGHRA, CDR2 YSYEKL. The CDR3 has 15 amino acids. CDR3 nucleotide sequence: TGCGCCAGCAGCCAAGAGTTGGGGGCCCTCTACGAGCAGTACTTC. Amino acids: CASSQELGALYEQYF.

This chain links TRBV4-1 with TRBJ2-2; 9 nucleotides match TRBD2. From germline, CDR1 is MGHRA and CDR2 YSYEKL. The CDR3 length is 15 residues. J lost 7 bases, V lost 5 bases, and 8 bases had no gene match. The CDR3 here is CASSARTSDDGELFF. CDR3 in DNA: TGCGCCAGCAGCGCCCGGACTAGCGACGACGGGGAGCTGTTTTTT.

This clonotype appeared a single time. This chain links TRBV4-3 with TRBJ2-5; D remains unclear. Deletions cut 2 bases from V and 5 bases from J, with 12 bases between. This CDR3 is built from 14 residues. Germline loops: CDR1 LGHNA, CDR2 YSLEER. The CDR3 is CASSQWDNGETQYF. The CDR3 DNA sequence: TGCGCCAGCAGCCAATGGGATAATGGGGAGACCCAGTACTTC.